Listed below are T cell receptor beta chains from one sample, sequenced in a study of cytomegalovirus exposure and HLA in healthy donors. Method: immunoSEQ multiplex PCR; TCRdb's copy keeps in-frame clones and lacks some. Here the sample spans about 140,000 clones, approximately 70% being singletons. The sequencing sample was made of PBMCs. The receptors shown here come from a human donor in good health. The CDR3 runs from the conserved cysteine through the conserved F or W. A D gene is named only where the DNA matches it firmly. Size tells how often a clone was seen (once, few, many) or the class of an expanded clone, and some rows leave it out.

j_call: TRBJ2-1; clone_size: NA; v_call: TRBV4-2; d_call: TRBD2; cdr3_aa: CASSQESAGGSYNEQFF; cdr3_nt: TGTGCCAGCAGCCAAGAGAGCGCCGGGGGGAGCTACAATGAGCAGTTCTTC
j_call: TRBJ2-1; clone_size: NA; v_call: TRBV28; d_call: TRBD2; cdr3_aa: CASSLIGGRVNEQFF; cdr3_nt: TGTGCCAGCAGTCTTATCGGTGGGAGGGTTAATGAGCAGTTCTTC
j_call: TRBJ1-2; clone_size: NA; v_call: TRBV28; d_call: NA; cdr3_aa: CASIGRGIYGYTF; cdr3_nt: TGTGCCAGCATAGGCAGGGGAATCTATGGCTACACCTTC
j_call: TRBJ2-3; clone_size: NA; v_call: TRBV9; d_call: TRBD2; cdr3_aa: CASSVGLAASTDTQYF; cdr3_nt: TGTGCCAGCAGCGTTGGACTAGCCGCAAGCACAGATACGCAGTATTTT
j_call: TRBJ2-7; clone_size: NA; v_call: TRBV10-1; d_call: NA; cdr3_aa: CASSDQARGSSYEQYF; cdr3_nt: TGCGCCAGCAGTGACCAAGCCAGGGGTAGCTCCTACGAGCAGTACTTC
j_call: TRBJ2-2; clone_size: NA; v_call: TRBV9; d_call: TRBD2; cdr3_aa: CASSGSRGGLRNTGELFF; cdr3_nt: TGTGCCAGCAGCGGGAGTCGGGGGGGACTCAGGAACACCGGGGAGCTGTTTTTT
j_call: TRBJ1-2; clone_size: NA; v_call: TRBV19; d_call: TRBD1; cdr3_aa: CASRETGTGDPYGYTF; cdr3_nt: TGTGCCAGTAGGGAGACCGGGACAGGGGACCCATATGGCTACACCTTC
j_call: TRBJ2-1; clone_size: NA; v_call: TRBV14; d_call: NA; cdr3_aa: CASSPRLQDEQFF; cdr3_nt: TGTGCCAGCAGCCCCCGATTACAGGATGAGCAGTTCTTC
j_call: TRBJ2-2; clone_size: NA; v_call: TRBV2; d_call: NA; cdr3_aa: CASTAENTGELFF; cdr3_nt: TGTGCCAGCACAGCGGAAAACACCGGGGAGCTGTTTTTT
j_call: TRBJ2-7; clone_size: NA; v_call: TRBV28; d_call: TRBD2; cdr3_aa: CASSPGTRAYEQYF; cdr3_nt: TGTGCCAGCAGTCCCGGGACTAGAGCCTACGAGCAGTACTTC
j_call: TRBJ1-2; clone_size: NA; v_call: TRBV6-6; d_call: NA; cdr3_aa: CASSYTSLGFYGYTF; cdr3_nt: TGTGCCAGCAGTTACACCAGTCTTGGTTTCTATGGCTACACCTTC
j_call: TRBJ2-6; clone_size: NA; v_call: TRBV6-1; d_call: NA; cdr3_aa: CASINSGANVLTF; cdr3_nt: TGTGCCAGCATCAACTCTGGGGCCAACGTCCTGACTTTC
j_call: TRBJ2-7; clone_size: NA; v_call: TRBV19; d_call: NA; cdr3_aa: CASSRGGDSYEQYF; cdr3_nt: TGTGCCAGTAGTAGGGGCGGGGATTCCTACGAGCAGTACTTC
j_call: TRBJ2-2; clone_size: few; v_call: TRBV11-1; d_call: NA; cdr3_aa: CASSLAGELFF; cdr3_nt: TGTGCCAGCAGCCTTGCCGGGGAGCTGTTTTTT
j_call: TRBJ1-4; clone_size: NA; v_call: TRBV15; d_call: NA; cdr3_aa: CATSRGLGATNEKLFF; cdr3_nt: TGTGCCACCAGCAGAGGTTTAGGGGCGACTAATGAAAAACTGTTTTTT
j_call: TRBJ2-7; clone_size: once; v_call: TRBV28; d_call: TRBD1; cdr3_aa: CASSYSGTGDYF; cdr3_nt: TGTGCCAGCAGTTACTCCGGGACAGGGGATTACTTC
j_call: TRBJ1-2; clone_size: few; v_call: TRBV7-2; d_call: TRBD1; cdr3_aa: CASSYDRVYGYTF; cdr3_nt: TGTGCCAGCAGCTACGACAGGGTCTATGGCTACACCTTC
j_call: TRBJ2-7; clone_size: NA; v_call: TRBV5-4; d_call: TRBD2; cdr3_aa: CASSLDGTSRPYEQYF; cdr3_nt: TGTGCCAGCAGCTTGGACGGGACTAGCAGACCCTACGAGCAGTACTTC
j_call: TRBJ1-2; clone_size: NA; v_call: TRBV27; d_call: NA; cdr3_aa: CASSLTGDGYTF; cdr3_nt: TGTGCCAGCAGTTTGACAGGCGACGGCTACACCTTC
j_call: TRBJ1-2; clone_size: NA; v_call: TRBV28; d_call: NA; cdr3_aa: CASSVQGYGYTF; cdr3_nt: TGTGCCAGCAGTGTCCAGGGCTATGGCTACACCTTC
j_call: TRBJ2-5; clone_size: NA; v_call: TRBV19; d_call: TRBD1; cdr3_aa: CASRTSGTGAETQYF; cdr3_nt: TGTGCCAGTAGGACCTCCGGGACAGGAGCAGAGACCCAGTACTTC
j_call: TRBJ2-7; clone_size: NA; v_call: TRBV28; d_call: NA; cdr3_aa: CASTLGSFAEQYF; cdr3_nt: TGTGCCAGCACCCTAGGAAGTTTTGCCGAGCAGTACTTC
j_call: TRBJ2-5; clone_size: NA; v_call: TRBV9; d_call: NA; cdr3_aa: CASSVAGGETQYF; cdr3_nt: TGTGCCAGCAGCGTAGCGGGCGGGGAGACCCAGTACTTC
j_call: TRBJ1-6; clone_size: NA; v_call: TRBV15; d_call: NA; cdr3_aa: CATSRDLQGGSPLHF; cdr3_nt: TGTGCCACCAGCAGAGATCTACAGGGTGGTTCACCCCTCCACTTT
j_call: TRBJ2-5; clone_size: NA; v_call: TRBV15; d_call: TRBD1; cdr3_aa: CATSRGRTGAGETQYF; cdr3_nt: TGTGCCACCAGCAGAGGACGGACAGGGGCCGGAGAGACCCAGTACTTC
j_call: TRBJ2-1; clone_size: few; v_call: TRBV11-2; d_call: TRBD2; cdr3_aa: CASTGLAGGTYNEQFF; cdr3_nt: TGTGCCAGCACGGGACTAGCGGGAGGAACCTACAATGAGCAGTTCTTC
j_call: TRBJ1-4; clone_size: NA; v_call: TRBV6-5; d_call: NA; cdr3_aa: CASSYSGATNEKLFF; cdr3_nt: TGTGCCAGCAGTTACTCAGGGGCAACTAATGAAAAACTGTTTTTT
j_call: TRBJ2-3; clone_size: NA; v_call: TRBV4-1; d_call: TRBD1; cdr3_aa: CASSRGTDTDTQYF; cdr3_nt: TGCGCCAGCAGCCGAGGGACAGACACAGATACGCAGTATTTT
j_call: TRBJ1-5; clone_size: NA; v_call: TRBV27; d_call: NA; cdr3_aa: CASKLQGSNQPQHF; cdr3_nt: TGTGCCAGCAAACTACAGGGTAGCAATCAGCCCCAGCATTTT
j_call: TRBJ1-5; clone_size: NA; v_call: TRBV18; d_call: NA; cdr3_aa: CASSLSGYSNQPQHF; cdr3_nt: TGTGCCAGCTCCTTGTCGGGTTATAGCAATCAGCCCCAGCATTTT
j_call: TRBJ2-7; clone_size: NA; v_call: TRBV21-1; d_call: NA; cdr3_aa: CASSKTGTIYEQYF; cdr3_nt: TGTGCCAGCAGCAAGACAGGTACAATCTACGAGCAGTACTTC
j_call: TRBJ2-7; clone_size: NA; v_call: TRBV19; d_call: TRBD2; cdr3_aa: CASSMAGVGSYEQYF; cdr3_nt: TGTGCCAGTAGTATGGCGGGAGTTGGTTCCTACGAGCAGTACTTC
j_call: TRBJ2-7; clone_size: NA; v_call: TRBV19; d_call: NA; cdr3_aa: CASSIAGRAGRPYEQYF; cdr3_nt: TGTGCCAGTAGTATAGCGGGCAGGGCAGGCCGACCCTACGAGCAGTACTTC
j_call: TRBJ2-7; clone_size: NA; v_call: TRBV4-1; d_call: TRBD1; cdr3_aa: CASSSRTGTGGGEQYF; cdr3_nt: TGCGCCAGCAGCTCCAGAACCGGGACAGGGGGCGGGGAGCAGTACTTC
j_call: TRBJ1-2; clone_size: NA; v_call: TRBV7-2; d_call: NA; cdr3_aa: CASSFETATYGYTF; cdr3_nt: TGTGCCAGCAGCTTTGAGACAGCTACTTATGGCTACACCTTC
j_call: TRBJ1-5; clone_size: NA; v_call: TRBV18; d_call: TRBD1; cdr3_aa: CASSPRQGKGGNQPQHF; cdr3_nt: TGTGCCAGCTCACCAAGACAGGGGAAGGGGGGCAATCAGCCCCAGCATTTT
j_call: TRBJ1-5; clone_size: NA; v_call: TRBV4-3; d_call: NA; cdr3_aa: CASSQEILSNQPQHF; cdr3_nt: TGCGCCAGCAGCCAAGAAATCTTAAGCAATCAGCCCCAGCATTTT
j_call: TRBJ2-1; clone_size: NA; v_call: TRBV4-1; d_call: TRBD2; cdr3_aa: CASSQEFGGRAGNEQFF; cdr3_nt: TGCGCCAGCAGCCAAGAATTTGGCGGGAGGGCGGGGAATGAGCAGTTCTTC
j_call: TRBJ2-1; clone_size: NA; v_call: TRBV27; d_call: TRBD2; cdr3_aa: CASKVAGAYNEQFF; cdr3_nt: TGTGCCAGCAAGGTAGCGGGAGCCTACAATGAGCAGTTCTTC
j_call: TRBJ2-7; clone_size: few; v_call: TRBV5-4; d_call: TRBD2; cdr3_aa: CASSSGGDGTYEQYF; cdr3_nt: TGTGCCAGCAGCTCTGGGGGGGACGGGACCTACGAGCAGTACTTC
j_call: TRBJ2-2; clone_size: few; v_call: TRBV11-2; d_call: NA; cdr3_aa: CASSDQISVIGELFF; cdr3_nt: TGTGCCAGCAGCGATCAGATCTCCGTGATCGGGGAGCTGTTTTTT
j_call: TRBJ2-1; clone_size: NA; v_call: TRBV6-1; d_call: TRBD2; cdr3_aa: CASSEAAGASFNEQFF; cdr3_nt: TGTGCCAGCAGTGAAGCAGCGGGAGCCTCTTTCAATGAGCAGTTCTTC